This T cell receptor (beta chain) came from a study of blood T cell repertoires in COVID-19. The table came from immunoSEQ multiplex PCR; TCRdb's copy has only in-frame clones and leaves some out. The repertoire holds some 27,000 clones, 89% seen once, with roughly 2.6% in the top ten. The germline V gene encodes CDR1 SGHRS and CDR2 YFSETQ. The ends were cut back, 4 bases at V and 12 bases at J, with 14 bases in the middle. The CDR3 covers 12 residues. This receptor was taken from a human donor in a cohort sampled during active COVID-19. Sequencing input: peripheral blood. The rearrangement links TRBV5-1 to TRBJ2-1, with D perhaps TRBD1 (5 bases). CDR3: CASSPEQVGQFF. The CDR3 nucleotides read TGCGCCAGCAGCCCAGAACAGGTCGGGCAGTTCTTC.